A selection of T cell receptor beta chains follows, all from one sample in a study of beta chain features in type 1 diabetes. Only in-frame clones appear in the TCRdb table, and some are missing; sequencing was by immunoSEQ multiplex PCR. In the table there are a few hundred thousand clones, about a tenth of which are singletons. Material for sequencing was naive CD4+ T cells from blood. These TCRs come from a man aged 30 to 39 with type 1 diabetes. Each CDR3 is given with its conserved first and last residue. The D gene is left open where the match is weak. Rows may omit the clone size; those that give it use once, few, many or a size class.

>-|TRBJ2-3|16|TRBV29-1|-
TGCAGCGTCGTCCCCACAATTAGGGGACACACAGATACGCAGTATTTT
CSVVPTIRGHTDTQYF
>TRBD2|TRBJ2-1|16|TRBV4-3|-
TGCGCCAGCAGCCAAGAGCTGGCGGGGGGACGGTTTGAGCAGTTCTTC
CASSQELAGGRFEQFF
>TRBD1|TRBJ2-3|15|TRBV19|-
TGTGCCAGTAGTAACCGGGACAGGGGTTCAGATACGCAGTATTTT
CASSNRDRGSDTQYF
>-|TRBJ1-1|14|TRBV5-1|-
TGCGCCAGCAGCTTGGAACGGTCGAACACTGAAGCTTTCTTT
CASSLERSNTEAFF
>-|TRBJ2-5|12|TRBV10-3|-
TGTGCCATCAGTGAGTCCCGGGAGACCCAGTACTTC
CAISESRETQYF
>-|TRBJ2-6|17|TRBV18|few
TGTGCCAGCTCCTCATGGGGGGGCGTCACTGGGGCCAACGTCCTGACTTTC
CASSSWGGVTGANVLTF
>-|TRBJ2-3|16|TRBV18|-
TGTGCCAGCTCACCACCGGGCTGGACTGCTACAGATACGCAGTATTTT
CASSPPGWTATDTQYF
>-|TRBJ1-2|11|TRBV9|few
TGTGCCAGCAGCGCCTCGGGTGGCTACACCTTC
CASSASGGYTF
>-|TRBJ2-3|14|TRBV7-9|few
TGTGCCAGCAGCTTCCCACGAGCCACAGATACGCAGTATTTT
CASSFPRATDTQYF
>-|TRBJ2-3|13|TRBV5-1|-
TGCGCCAGCAGCTTGGGAGGCCGAAATAATGGGTATTTT
CASSLGGRNNGYF
>TRBD1|TRBJ1-5|17|TRBV15|-
TGTGCCACCAGCAGAGATGTCCGGACAGGGGGCAACCAGCCCCAGCATTTT
CATSRDVRTGGNQPQHF
>-|TRBJ1-1|13|TRBV9|-
TGTGCCAGCAGAGATCAAAGGGGGACTGAAGCTTTCTTT
CASRDQRGTEAFF
>TRBD1|TRBJ2-2|16|TRBV7-9|few
TGTGCCAGCAGCTCTAACACGGGACAGGCACCCGGGGAGCTGTTTTTT
CASSSNTGQAPGELFF
>-|TRBJ1-5|13|TRBV6-6|few
TGTGCCAGCACTTTAAGAGAGGGTCAGCCCCAGCATTTT
CASTLREGQPQHF
>-|TRBJ1-1|14|TRBV2|-
TGTGCCAGCAGTGAGGGGCAGCTGAACACTGAAGCTTTCTTT
CASSEGQLNTEAFF
>-|TRBJ2-3|14|TRBV10-3|few
TGTGCCATCAGTGAAAGGGAGAACACAGATACGCAGTATTTT
CAISERENTDTQYF
>-|TRBJ1-1|12|TRBV30|-
TGTGCCTCCGGGACAATGAACACTGAAGCTTTCTTT
CASGTMNTEAFF
>TRBD1|TRBJ2-4|15|TRBV5-4|-
TGTGCCAGCAGCAACGACAGGGTAGCCAAAAACATTCAGTACTTC
CASSNDRVAKNIQYF
>-|TRBJ1-1|12|TRBV18|-
TGTGCCAGCTCACCGACAAACACTGAAGCTTTCTTT
CASSPTNTEAFF
>-|TRBJ1-6|15|TRBV5-1|few
TGCGCCAGCAGCTTACAGAGCTCCTATAATTCACCCCTCCACTTT
CASSLQSSYNSPLHF
>TRBD1|TRBJ2-1|15|TRBV25-1|few
TGTGCCAGCAGATGGACAGGGGGTCCTTACAATGAGCAGTTCTTC
CASRWTGGPYNEQFF
>-|TRBJ2-3|14|TRBV21-1|few
TGTGCCAGCAGCAAGGGACAGGGCGCAGATACGCAGTATTTT
CASSKGQGADTQYF
>TRBD2|TRBJ2-2|16|TRBV11-2|few
TGTGCCAGCAGCTCATCAGCGGGGGCCCCCACCGGGGAGCTGTTTTTT
CASSSSAGAPTGELFF
>TRBD2|TRBJ2-5|17|TRBV7-8|few
TGTGCCAGCAGCTTAGCGTGGACTAGTGGGACGAGGGAGACCCAGTACTTC
CASSLAWTSGTRETQYF
>-|TRBJ1-2|13|TRBV29-1|-
TGCAGCGTTGCTACATCGGCGGACTATGGCTACACCTTC
CSVATSADYGYTF
>-|TRBJ2-7|15|TRBV9|few
TGTGCCAGCAGCGTAAATCTGGACAGCTCCTACGAGCAGTACTTC
CASSVNLDSSYEQYF
>TRBD1|TRBJ1-2|13|TRBV7-9|few
TGTGCCAGCAGCCGAACAGGGGAGCAGGGCTACACCTTC
CASSRTGEQGYTF
>-|TRBJ2-3|16|TRBV18|-
TGTGCCAGCTCACCCCAGGGAATACACTACACAGATACGCAGTATTTT
CASSPQGIHYTDTQYF
>-|TRBJ2-1|15|TRBV11-2|-
TGTGCCAGCAGCTTATCGATCGCGGGCTGGAATGAGCAGTTCTTC
CASSLSIAGWNEQFF
>-|TRBJ2-7|14|TRBV5-1|-
TGCGCCAGCAGTTCGGCCCAGGGGAAGAACGAGCAGTACTTC
CASSSAQGKNEQYF
>-|TRBJ2-4|10|TRBV7-2|few
TGTGCCAGCAGCCTGGACAGACAGTACTTC
CASSLDRQYF
>TRBD2|TRBJ2-3|14|TRBV9|few
TGTGCCAGCAGCGTCGGGGGGGGCGCAGATACGCAGTATTTT
CASSVGGGADTQYF
>TRBD2|TRBJ2-2|13|TRBV7-3|few
TGTGCCAGCCGGGACTACTACACCGGGGAGCTGTTTTTT
CASRDYYTGELFF
>TRBD1|TRBJ1-6|14|TRBV30|few
TGTGCCTGGAGTTCCGGGACAGGGCGTTCACCCCTCCACTTT
CAWSSGTGRSPLHF
>TRBD1|TRBJ2-7|15|TRBV18|-
TGTGCCAGCTCACCAGGGACAGGGCCCTCCTACGAGCAGTACTTC
CASSPGTGPSYEQYF
>-|TRBJ1-1|16|TRBV7-2|-
TGTGCCAGCAGCCGAAGGACGGTCGACAGAAACACTGAAGCTTTCTTT
CASSRRTVDRNTEAFF
>TRBD1|TRBJ2-3|16|TRBV7-2|-
TGTGCCAGCAGCACTAGAGGGGGCTCTACCACAGATACGCAGTATTTT
CASSTRGGSTTDTQYF
>-|TRBJ2-3|14|TRBV7-9|-
TGTGCCAGCAGCCTGGGACTTGTCACAGATACGCAGTATTTT
CASSLGLVTDTQYF
>-|TRBJ2-1|12|TRBV5-6|-
TGTGCCAGCAGCCCCTTCACGAGTGAGCAGTTCTTC
CASSPFTSEQFF
>TRBD2|TRBJ2-2|17|TRBV4-3|few
TGCGCCAGCAGCCCACTGACTAGCGGGGCGGACACCGGGGAGCTGTTTTTT
CASSPLTSGADTGELFF
>TRBD1|TRBJ1-4|16|TRBV6-5|-
TGTGCCAGCAGTTACTCGGCCGGGACAGGGTTTGAAAAACTGTTTTTT
CASSYSAGTGFEKLFF
>-|TRBJ2-5|15|TRBV4-2|-
TGTGCCAGCAGCCCAGACGGCGGTGGAGTTGGAGCCCAGTACTTC
CASSPDGGGVGAQYF
>-|TRBJ1-2|16|TRBV18|-
TGTGCCAGCTCACCCACATCATCCAGGACAGCTTATGGCTACACCTTC
CASSPTSSRTAYGYTF
>-|TRBJ2-1|15|TRBV6-5|few
TGTGCCAGCAGACTGGGCGGGAAGGCCTACAATGAGCAGTTCTTC
CASRLGGKAYNEQFF
>-|TRBJ1-2|14|TRBV5-6|few
TGTGCCAGCAGCTTGGAGAGGGTGTACGCGGGCTACACCTTC
CASSLERVYAGYTF
>TRBD2|TRBJ2-3|16|TRBV11-2|-
TGTGCCAGCAGCTCCGGACTAGCGGCTAGCACAGATACGCAGTATTTT
CASSSGLAASTDTQYF
>-|TRBJ1-2|15|TRBV14|-
TGTGCCAGCAGCCCTAGTAGCGGCGGATACTATGGCTACACCTTC
CASSPSSGGYYGYTF
>-|TRBJ1-2|13|TRBV27|few
TGTGCCAGCAGTTTGACGGGAAACTATGGCTACACCTTC
CASSLTGNYGYTF
>-|TRBJ1-3|15|TRBV6-5|few
TGTGCCAGCAGTTACTCCTCCAGGGCTGGAAACACCATATATTTT
CASSYSSRAGNTIYF
>-|TRBJ2-5|15|TRBV15|few
TGTGCCACCAGCAGAGCCTCGGGGGTGGCGGAGACCCAGTACTTC
CATSRASGVAETQYF
>TRBD1|TRBJ2-5|14|TRBV5-1|few
TGCGCCAGCAGCTTGGAGGGACAGCAAGAGACCCAGTACTTC
CASSLEGQQETQYF
>-|TRBJ1-2|12|TRBV29-1|few
TGCAGCGTTGTAGGGGCGAGCTATGGCTACACCTTC
CSVVGASYGYTF
>-|TRBJ2-3|14|TRBV4-2|few
TGTGCCAGCAGCCAAGACAGACCGGGAGATACGCAGTATTTT
CASSQDRPGDTQYF
>TRBD2|TRBJ2-1|15|TRBV11-2|-
TGTGCCAGCAGCTTAAGCGGGGGGCCCTACAATGAGCAGTTCTTC
CASSLSGGPYNEQFF
>TRBD1|TRBJ1-2|15|TRBV5-4|few
TGTGCCAGCAGCTCCGCGACAGGGGGCAACTATGGCTACACCTTC
CASSSATGGNYGYTF
>-|TRBJ2-5|14|TRBV29-1|-
TGCAGCGTTGAAGATTACACCTTGCAAGAGACCCAGTACTTC
CSVEDYTLQETQYF
>TRBD1|TRBJ2-4|15|TRBV11-2|few
TGTGCCAGCAGCTCCTTGCGACAGGGGAAAAACATTCAGTACTTC
CASSSLRQGKNIQYF